These 18 T cell receptor beta chains were sequenced from one sample in a study of blood T cell repertoires in COVID-19. Assay: immunoSEQ multiplex PCR; the TCRdb copy retains only in-frame clones and omits some. This table has some 250,000 clones, about 88% appearing once. Sequencing was performed on peripheral blood. These receptors all stem from a woman in her thirties or forties who had recovered from COVID-19.

V usage is TRBV18 and J usage is TRBJ1-4, with D perhaps matching TRBD1 (6 bases). Between the trimmed V and J ends, which lost 4 bases and 9 bases, there was a span of 12 bases. CDR3 size: 13 residues. CDR1 KGHSH and CDR2 LQKENI come from the germline V gene. CDR3 coding DNA: TGTGCCAGCTCACGGACAGAGGGCCAAAAACTGTTTTTT. This encodes CASSRTEGQKLFF.

Written as DNA, the CDR3 is TGCGCCAGCAGCCATGGGACAGCCCCCGGGGATGAGCAGTTCTTC. It specifies CASSHGTAPGDEQFF. The rearrangement links TRBV5-1 to TRBJ2-1; 7 nucleotides match TRBD1. Germline V gene sequence: CDR1 SGHRS, CDR2 YFSETQ. CDR3 length equals 15 residues. V shed 4 bases and J 8 bases; nucleotides not matched to a gene: 12. Full variable domain (rest looked up from reference TRBV5-1 and TRBJ2-1): KAGVTQTPRYLIKTRGQQVTLSCSPISGHRSVSWYQQTPGQGLQFLFEYFSETQRNKGNFPGRFSGRQFSNSRSEMNVSTLELGDSALYLCASSHGTAPGDEQFFGPGTRLTVL.

This clone was detected once. The chain uses TRBV6-6 and TRBJ2-1, with 11 bases matching TRBD2. V dropped 5 bases and J dropped 4; count of bases not matched to a gene: 7. Looked up from germline, CDR1 is MNHNY and CDR2 is SVGAGI (reference sequence). The CDR3 consists of 16 residues. As DNA, the CDR3 is TGTGCCAGCAGTCCTCCCGGGACTAGCGGATACAATGAGCAGTTCTTC. Its protein product is CASSPPGTSGYNEQFF.

V is TRBV6-5 and J is TRBJ1-1, with 8 bases identical to TRBD1. V lost 6 bases to trimming and J lost 3 bases; unmatched junction nucleotides: 6. The length of the CDR3 is 14 residues. Germline lookup yields CDR1 MNHEY and CDR2 SVGAGI. The chain's CDR3 is CASRRQGRDTEAFF. CDR3 DNA sequence: TGTGCCAGCAGGAGACAGGGGAGGGACACTGAAGCTTTCTTT.

The V and J genes are TRBV30 and TRBJ1-2; D is uncertain. Germline CDR1 reads GTSNPN; CDR2 reads SVGIG (reference sequence). There are 13 residues in the CDR3. V was clipped by 0 bases and J by 5 bases, with 10 bases between them. The CDR3 coding sequence is TGTGCCTGGAGTGTAGTTCGGGGATATGGCTACACCTTC. This codes for CAWSVVRGYGYTF.

The chain links TRBV18 to TRBJ1-2, with 7 bases that match TRBD1. The CDR3 has 16 amino acids. From germline, CDR1 is KGHSH and CDR2 LQKENI. Unmatched junction bases numbered 7, after V lost 0 bases and J lost 3 bases. The CDR3 region has the DNA TGTGCCAGCTCACCACCAGGGGTAGGGGGCGACTATGGCTACACCTTC. It specifies CASSPPGVGGDYGYTF.

This chain connects TRBV6-6 to TRBJ2-3, with 8 bases fitting TRBD2. Germline CDR1 is MNHNY and CDR2 is SVGAGI (reference sequence). After removal of 8 bases from V and 5 bases from J, the junction contained 6 bases not matched to a gene. The CDR3 loop spans 13 amino acids. The chain's CDR3 is CASQREWGDTQYF. The CDR3, as DNA: TGTGCCAGCCAGCGGGAGTGGGGAGATACGCAGTATTTT.

This sequence joins TRBV7-8 and TRBJ1-5; a weak D match, TRBD1 (5 bases). CDR3 size: 15 residues. The V gene's germline CDR1 is SGHVS and CDR2 FQNEAQ. V lost 2 bases and J lost 4, with 12 bases in between. CDR3 residues: CASSLRTPRNQPQHF. The CDR3 region has the DNA TGTGCCAGCAGCTTAAGGACACCCAGAAATCAGCCCCAGCATTTT.

V gene TRBV7-2 combines with J gene TRBJ2-1; 9 nucleotides line up with TRBD1. The CDR3 consists of 15 residues. Germline V CDR1 and CDR2: SGHTA, FQGNSA. V was clipped by 5 bases and J by 3 bases; unmatched bases: 5. Here the CDR3 DNA reads TGTGCCAGCAGCCCCCAGACAGGGGGCTACAATGAGCAGTTCTTC. Translation gives CASSPQTGGYNEQFF.

This clone was detected only once. The chain joins TRBV11-3 to TRBJ2-1; 7 bases are a match to TRBD2. The CDR3 covers 15 residues. Germline CDR1 and CDR2: SGHNT and YENEEA. V shed 1 base, J shed 3 bases, and the junction held 3 bases outside the gene matches. CDR3 DNA: TGTGCCAGCAGCTTAGCTAGCGGTCTCTACAATGAGCAGTTCTTC. It encodes CASSLASGLYNEQFF.

J is TRBJ1-3 and V is TRBV13; D gene unclear. This CDR3 contains 14 residues. CDR1 and CDR2 (germline): PRHDT, FYEKMQ (reference sequence). Deletions cut 0 bases from V and 0 bases from J, with 3 bases between. This CDR3 reads CASSLGNSGNTIYF. CDR3 bases: TGTGCCAGCAGCTTAGGTAACTCTGGAAACACCATATATTTT.

This clone has a single count. The rearrangement uses TRBV28 and TRBJ2-3; 7 bases line up with TRBD2. Per germline, CDR1 MDHEN and CDR2 SYDVKM. With 1 base clipped from V and 4 bases from J, the junction kept 5 bases outside the gene matches. CDR3 size: 15 residues. The CDR3 DNA is TGTGCCAGCAGTTTATTTCGCGGGGGTGCAGATACGCAGTATTTT. It encodes CASSLFRGGADTQYF.

The CDR3 DNA follows: TGCGCCAGCAGCCCCAGGGGGCGAACGAATGAGCAGTTCTTC. Translation gives CASSPRGRTNEQFF. This rearrangement joins TRBV5-1 to TRBJ2-1; 8 nucleotides line up with TRBD1. Germline CDR1 is SGHRS and CDR2 is YFSETQ. The CDR3 has 14 amino acids. V shed 4 bases, J shed 7 bases, and the junction held 7 bases outside the gene matches.

This chain connects TRBV18 to TRBJ2-1, with no clear D. Trimming left V 1 base short and J 8 bases short, with 9 bases between. Germline V gene sequence: CDR1 KGHSH, CDR2 LQKENI. The CDR3 is 13 amino acids. The CDR3 DNA follows: TGTGCCAGCTCACCACTTATGAGCCATGAGCAGTTCTTC. Translating it yields CASSPLMSHEQFF.

The chain carries TRBV9 and TRBJ1-4, with 10 bases lining up with TRBD1. Trimming took 4 bases from V and 5 from J; bases not matched to a gene: 14. Looked up from germline, CDR1 is SGDLS and CDR2 is YYNGEE. The CDR3 runs 18 residues. The CDR3 DNA reads as TGTGCCAGCAGCCCCCGAGCCGGGACAGGGGTGCCGAATGAAAAACTGTTTTTT. The encoded protein is CASSPRAGTGVPNEKLFF.

The chain joins TRBV7-2 to TRBJ1-5, with 8 bases fitting TRBD1. With 2 bases clipped from V and 9 bases from J, the junction kept 9 bases outside the gene matches. CDR1 SGHTA and CDR2 FQGNSA come from the germline V gene. The CDR3 is made up of 15 amino acids. CDR3 DNA sequence: TGTGCCAGCAGCTTACAAGGACAGGGCTCCCGGCCCCAGCATTTT. Amino acid sequence: CASSLQGQGSRPQHF.

The chain uses TRBV25-1 and TRBJ2-3; D not resolved. The CDR3 has 14 amino acids. The germline gives CDR1 MGHDK, CDR2 SYGVNS. Trimming cost V 1 base and J 4 bases, with 9 bases left between them. The CDR3 sequence: CASSEWAGPDTQYF. The CDR3 DNA reads as TGTGCCAGCAGTGAATGGGCAGGCCCAGATACGCAGTATTTT.

The V and J genes are TRBV30 and TRBJ2-5; TRBD2 agrees at 7 bases. V lost 3 bases and J lost 2; bases outside the gene matches: 12. From germline, CDR1 is GTSNPN and CDR2 SVGIG (reference sequence). The CDR3 spans 16 residues. This chain's CDR3 is CAWSPIAGDPQETQYF. CDR3 coding DNA: TGTGCCTGGAGCCCTATCGCGGGGGACCCGCAAGAGACCCAGTACTTC.